Listed below are T cell receptor beta chains from one sample, sequenced in a study of T cell responses to AZD1222 COVID-19 vaccine. Only in-frame clones appear in the TCRdb table, and some are missing; sequencing was by immunoSEQ multiplex PCR. The data hold some 61,000 clones, with about 90% observed a single time. The material sequenced was peripheral blood, taken on day 0 of AZD1222 vaccination. Every receptor here comes from an adult in good health. The CDR3 runs from the conserved cysteine through the conserved F or W.

J,V,CDR3
TRBJ1-1,TRBV18,CASSPDGGPFTEAFF
TRBJ1-4,TRBV28,CASSLVFQTGATNEKLFF
TRBJ2-5,TRBV5-6,CASSFLSGEETQYF
TRBJ1-5,TRBV5-1,CASSLDSGGNQPQHF
TRBJ1-1,TRBV2,CASEWDRGNTEAFF
TRBJ2-6,TRBV27,CASSLLTGLGANVLTF
TRBJ1-4,TRBV4-1,CASSQDGTGLWEKLFF
TRBJ2-1,TRBV11-3,CASSLESGLNEQFF
TRBJ2-7,TRBV28,CASSSLSPYEQYF
TRBJ1-2,TRBV9,CASSAGDRGAGYTF
TRBJ2-2,TRBV12-3/TRBV12-4,CASSSQTSGELFF
TRBJ2-3,TRBV6-5,CATGAGAQHTDTQYF
TRBJ2-5,TRBV12-3/TRBV12-4,CASSVGVRETQYF
TRBJ2-7,TRBV19,CASSSGGYEQYF
TRBJ2-1,TRBV5-1,CASSLGQFYYNEQFF
TRBJ2-7,TRBV6-5,CASSRLGRATYEQYF
TRBJ2-1,TRBV24-1,CATSDSSRLAGENEQFF
TRBJ1-1,TRBV11-2,CASSLDRVGYTEAFF
TRBJ2-6,TRBV7-6,CASSLDSGANVLTF
TRBJ2-3,TRBV5-4,CASSWDYADTQYF
TRBJ1-4,TRBV5-6,CASSLIGEKLFF
TRBJ1-1,TRBV7-3,CASSLGQMNTEAFF
TRBJ2-5,TRBV6-6,CASSYRSVETQYF
TRBJ1-1,TRBV4-3,CASSQDRDTEAFF
TRBJ2-3,TRBV11-2,CASSLDRTTDTQYF
TRBJ2-7,TRBV6-6,CASSYGASSYEQYF
TRBJ1-3,TRBV20-1,CSAIDRRYSGNTIYF
TRBJ1-4,TRBV28,CASSLPVGRANEKLFF
TRBJ2-2,TRBV7-2,CASTAEYTGELFF
TRBJ1-1,TRBV6-5,CASSYSTGHRGTEAFF
TRBJ2-2,TRBV27,CASSPGRGTGELFF
TRBJ2-7,TRBV3-1/TRBV3-2,CASSQELQGNEQYF
TRBJ2-3,TRBV11-2,CASSYGDTQYF
TRBJ1-1,TRBV2,CASRGQLLMNTEAFF
TRBJ1-3,TRBV4-2,CASSQDLGGLSGNTIYF
TRBJ1-4,TRBV7-9,CASSPWDRGDEKLFF
TRBJ2-7,TRBV6-5,CASSFRRENSYEQYF
TRBJ1-2,TRBV27,CASSLFPPGQGAYYGYTF
TRBJ2-5,TRBV27,CASSLYDTQETQYF
TRBJ2-5,TRBV29-1,CSVEGDRPRGTQYF
TRBJ1-6,TRBV5-1,CASSLGQSDNSPLHF
TRBJ2-6,TRBV6-2/TRBV6-3,CASSFRNSGANVLTF
TRBJ2-7,TRBV18,CASSGLGLTSGGYEQYF
TRBJ1-5,TRBV7-6,CASSPRVGGSNQPQHF
TRBJ2-5,TRBV28,CASSPVSLEGETQYF
TRBJ1-2,TRBV2,CASKPEYYGYTF
TRBJ1-6,TRBV27,CASSPPGWRDSPLHF
TRBJ2-7,TRBV19,CASSRQGSKYEQYF
TRBJ1-1,TRBV6-6,CASSYEGREYTEAFF